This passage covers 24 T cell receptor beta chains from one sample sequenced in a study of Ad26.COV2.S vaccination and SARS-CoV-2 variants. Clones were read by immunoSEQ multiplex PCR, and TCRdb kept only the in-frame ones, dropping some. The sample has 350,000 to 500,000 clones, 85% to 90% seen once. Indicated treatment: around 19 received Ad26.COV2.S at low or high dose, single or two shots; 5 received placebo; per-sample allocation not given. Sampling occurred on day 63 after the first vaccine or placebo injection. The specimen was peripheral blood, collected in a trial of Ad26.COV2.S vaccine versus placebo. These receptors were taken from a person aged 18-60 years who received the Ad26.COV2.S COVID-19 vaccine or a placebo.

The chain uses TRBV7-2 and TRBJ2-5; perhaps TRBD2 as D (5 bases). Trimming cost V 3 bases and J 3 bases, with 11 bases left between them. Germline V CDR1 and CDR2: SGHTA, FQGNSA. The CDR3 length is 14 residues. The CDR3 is CASSLGQTKETQYF. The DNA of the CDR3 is TGTGCCAGCAGCTTGGGCCAGACTAAAGAGACCCAGTACTTC.

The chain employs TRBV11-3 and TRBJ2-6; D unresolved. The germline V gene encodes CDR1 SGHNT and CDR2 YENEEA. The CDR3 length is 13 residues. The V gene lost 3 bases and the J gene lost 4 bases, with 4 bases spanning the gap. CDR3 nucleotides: TGTGCCAGCAGCTTCGGCGGGGCCAACGTCCTGACTTTC. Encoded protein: CASSFGGANVLTF.

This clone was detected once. CDR3: CASKAGKDEKLFF. The CDR3 coding sequence is TGTGCCAGCAAGGCAGGGAAGGATGAAAAACTGTTTTTT. V gene TRBV12-3 or TRBV12-4 combines with J gene TRBJ1-4; D might be TRBD1 (5 bases). The V and J ends lost 7 bases and 6 bases respectively, with 12 bases between them. The CDR3 sequence is 13 residues long.

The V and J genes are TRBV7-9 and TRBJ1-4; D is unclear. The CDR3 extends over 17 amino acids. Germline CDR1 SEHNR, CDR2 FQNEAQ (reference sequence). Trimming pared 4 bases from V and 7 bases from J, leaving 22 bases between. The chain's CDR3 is CASSSPLQGLKSEKLFF. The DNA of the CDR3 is TGTGCCAGCAGCTCCCCCCTCCAAGGGTTGAAAAGTGAAAAACTGTTTTTT.

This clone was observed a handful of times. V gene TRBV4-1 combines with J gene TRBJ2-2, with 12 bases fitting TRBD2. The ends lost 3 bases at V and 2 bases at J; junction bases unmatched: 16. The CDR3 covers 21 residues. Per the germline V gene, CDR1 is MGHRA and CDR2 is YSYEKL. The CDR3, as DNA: TGCGCCAGCAGCCACCCGTTGCGTGGGGGAGGACTAGCGGGAAACACCGGGGAGCTGTTTTTT. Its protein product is CASSHPLRGGGLAGNTGELFF.

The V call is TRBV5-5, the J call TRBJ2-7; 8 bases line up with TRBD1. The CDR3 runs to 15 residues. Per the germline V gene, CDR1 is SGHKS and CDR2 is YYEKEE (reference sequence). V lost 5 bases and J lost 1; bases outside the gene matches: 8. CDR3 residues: CASRLTGERSYEQYV. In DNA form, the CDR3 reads TGTGCCAGCAGATTGACAGGGGAACGATCCTACGAGCAGTACGTC.

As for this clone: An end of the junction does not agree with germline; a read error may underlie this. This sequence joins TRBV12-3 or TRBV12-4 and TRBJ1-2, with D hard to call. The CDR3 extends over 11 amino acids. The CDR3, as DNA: TGTGCCAGCAGTGTACTGGAGGCCGCCAAATTC. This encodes CASSVLEAAKF.

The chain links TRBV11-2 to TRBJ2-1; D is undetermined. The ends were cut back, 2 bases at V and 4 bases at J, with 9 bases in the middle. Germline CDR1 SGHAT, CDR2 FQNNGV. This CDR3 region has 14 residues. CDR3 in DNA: TGTGCCAGCAGCTTAATTTGGTTTTACAATGAGCAGTTCTTC. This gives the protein CASSLIWFYNEQFF.

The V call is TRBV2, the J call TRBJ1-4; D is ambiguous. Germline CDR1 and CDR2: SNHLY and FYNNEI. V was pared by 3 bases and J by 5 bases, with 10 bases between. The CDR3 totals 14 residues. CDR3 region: CASSDGRGNEKLFF. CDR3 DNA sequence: TGTGCCAGCAGTGATGGCCGGGGAAATGAAAAACTGTTTTTT.

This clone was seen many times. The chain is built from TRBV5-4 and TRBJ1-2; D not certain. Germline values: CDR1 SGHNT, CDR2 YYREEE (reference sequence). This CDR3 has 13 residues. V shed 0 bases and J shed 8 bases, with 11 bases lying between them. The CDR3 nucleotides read TGTGCCAGCAGCTTGGCCGCGTCGTGGGGCTACACCTTC. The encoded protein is CASSLAASWGYTF.

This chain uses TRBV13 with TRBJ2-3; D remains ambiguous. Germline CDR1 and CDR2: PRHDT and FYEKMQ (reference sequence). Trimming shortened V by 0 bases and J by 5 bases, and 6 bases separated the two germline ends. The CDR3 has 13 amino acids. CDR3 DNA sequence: TGTGCCAGCAGCTTAGGCCTGAGAGATACGCAGTATTTT. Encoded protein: CASSLGLRDTQYF.

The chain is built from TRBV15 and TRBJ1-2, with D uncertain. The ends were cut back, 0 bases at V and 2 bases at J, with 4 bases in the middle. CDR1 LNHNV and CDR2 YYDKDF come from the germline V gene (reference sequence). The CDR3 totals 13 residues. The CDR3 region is CATSRELNYGYTF. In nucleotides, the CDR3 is TGTGCCACCAGCAGAGAACTCAACTATGGCTACACCTTC.

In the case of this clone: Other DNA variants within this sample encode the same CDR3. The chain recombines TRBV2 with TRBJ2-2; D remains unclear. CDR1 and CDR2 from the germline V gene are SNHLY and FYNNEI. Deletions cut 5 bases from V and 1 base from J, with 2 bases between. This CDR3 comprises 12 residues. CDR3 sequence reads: CASSRNTGELFF. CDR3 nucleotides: TGTGCCAGCAGTAGGAACACCGGGGAGCTGTTTTTT.

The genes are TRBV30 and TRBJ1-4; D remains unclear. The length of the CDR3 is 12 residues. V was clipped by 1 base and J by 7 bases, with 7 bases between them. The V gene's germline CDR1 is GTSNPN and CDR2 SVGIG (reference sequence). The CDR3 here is CAWSARAEKLFF. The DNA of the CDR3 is TGTGCCTGGAGTGCTAGGGCTGAAAAACTGTTTTTT.

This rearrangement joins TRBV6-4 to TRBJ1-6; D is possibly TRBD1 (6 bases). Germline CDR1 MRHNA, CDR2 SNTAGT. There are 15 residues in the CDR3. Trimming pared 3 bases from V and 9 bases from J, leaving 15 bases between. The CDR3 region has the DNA TGTGCCAGCAGTGAGGGGGCGCGATTCGGTTCACCCCTCCACTTT. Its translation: CASSEGARFGSPLHF.

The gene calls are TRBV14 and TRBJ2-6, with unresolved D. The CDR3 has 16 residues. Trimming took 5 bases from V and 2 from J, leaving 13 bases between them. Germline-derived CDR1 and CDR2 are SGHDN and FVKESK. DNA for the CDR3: TGTGCCAGCAGCGATTTAAGGACGGCTGGGGCCAACGTCCTGACTTTC. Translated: CASSDLRTAGANVLTF.

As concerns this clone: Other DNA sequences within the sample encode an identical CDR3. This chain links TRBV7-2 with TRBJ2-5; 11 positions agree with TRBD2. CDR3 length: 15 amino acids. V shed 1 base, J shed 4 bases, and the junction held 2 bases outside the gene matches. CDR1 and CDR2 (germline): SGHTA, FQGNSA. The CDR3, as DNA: TGTGCCAGCAGCTTAGTAGCGGGAGGGGTAGAGACCCAGTACTTC. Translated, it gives CASSLVAGGVETQYF.

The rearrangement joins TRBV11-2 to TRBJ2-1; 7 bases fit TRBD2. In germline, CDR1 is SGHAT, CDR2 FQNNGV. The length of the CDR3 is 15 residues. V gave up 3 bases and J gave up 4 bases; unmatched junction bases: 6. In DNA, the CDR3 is TGTGCCAGCAGCTTTTCTAGCGGAGATTACAATGAGCAGTTCTTC. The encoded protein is CASSFSSGDYNEQFF.

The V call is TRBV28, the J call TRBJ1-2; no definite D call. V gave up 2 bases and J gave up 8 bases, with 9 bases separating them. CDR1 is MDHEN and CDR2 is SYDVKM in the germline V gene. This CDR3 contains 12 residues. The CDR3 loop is CASSLVDEGYTF. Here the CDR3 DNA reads TGTGCCAGCAGTTTAGTGGATGAGGGCTACACCTTC.

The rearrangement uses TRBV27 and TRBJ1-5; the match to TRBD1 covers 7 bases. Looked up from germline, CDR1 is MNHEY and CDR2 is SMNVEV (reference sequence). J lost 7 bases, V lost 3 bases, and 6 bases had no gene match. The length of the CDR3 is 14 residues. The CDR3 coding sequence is TGTGCCAGCAGTTTGACAGGGTGGCTACAGCCCCAGCATTTT. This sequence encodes CASSLTGWLQPQHF.

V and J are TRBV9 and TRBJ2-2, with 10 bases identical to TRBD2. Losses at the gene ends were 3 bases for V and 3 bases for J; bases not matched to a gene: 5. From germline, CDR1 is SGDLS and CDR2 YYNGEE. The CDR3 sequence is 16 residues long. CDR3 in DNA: TGTGCCAGCAGCGAGCGTAGCGGGGGGTACACCGGGGAGCTGTTTTTT. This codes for CASSERSGGYTGELFF.

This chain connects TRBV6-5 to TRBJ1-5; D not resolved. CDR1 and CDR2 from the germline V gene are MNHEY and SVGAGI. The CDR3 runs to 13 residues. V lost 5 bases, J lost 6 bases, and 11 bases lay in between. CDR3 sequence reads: CASSRLHGQPQHF. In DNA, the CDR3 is TGTGCCAGCAGTCGGTTACACGGTCAGCCCCAGCATTTT.

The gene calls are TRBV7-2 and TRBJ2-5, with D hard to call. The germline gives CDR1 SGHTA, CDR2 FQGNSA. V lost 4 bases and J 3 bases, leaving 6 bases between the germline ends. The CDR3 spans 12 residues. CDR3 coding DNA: TGTGCCAGCAGCTACGTGAAAGAGACCCAGTACTTC. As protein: CASSYVKETQYF. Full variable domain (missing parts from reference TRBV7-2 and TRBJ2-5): GAGVSQSPSNKVTEKGKDVELRCDPISGHTALYWYRQSLGQGLEFLIYFQGNSAPDKSGLPSDRFSAERTGGSVSTLTIQRTQQEDSAVYLCASSYVKETQYFGPGTRLLVL.

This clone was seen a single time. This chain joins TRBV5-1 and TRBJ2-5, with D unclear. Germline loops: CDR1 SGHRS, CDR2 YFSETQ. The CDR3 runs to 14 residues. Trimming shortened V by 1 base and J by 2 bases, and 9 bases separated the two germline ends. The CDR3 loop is CASSLWGLQETQYF. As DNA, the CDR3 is TGCGCCAGCAGCTTGTGGGGTCTACAAGAGACCCAGTACTTC.